A single sample is the source of the 20 T cell receptor beta chains below, sequenced in a study of control samples from healthy donors and cancer patients. Sequencing used immunoSEQ multiplex PCR; TCRdb keeps in-frame clones, though not all of them. The sample lists approximately 53,000 clones, 80% to 95% occurring once. The sequencing sample was made of PBMCs. The receptor source for this set is a man aged 25 to 40 with colorectal cancer.

J is TRBJ2-7 and V is TRBV6-5; 9 bases line up with TRBD2. CDR3 size: 12 residues. Germline CDR1 MNHEY, CDR2 SVGAGI. The CDR3 sequence is CASSFSGGPPEV. CDR3 DNA: TGTGCCAGCAGTTTTAGCGGGGGCCCCCCTGAGGTC.

A word on this clone: At one end, the junction sequence differs from germline, possibly due to a read error. V is TRBV6-5 and J is TRBJ2-4, with D tentatively TRBD1 (6 bases). CDR3 size: 15 residues. CDR1 and CDR2 (germline): MNHEY, SVGAGI. The DNA for the CDR3 is TGTGCCAGCAATTACAGGGACCTAGGCAAAAACATTCAGTACTTC. Residues: CASNYRDLGKNIQYF.

This clone was detected once. The rearrangement joins TRBV11-2 to TRBJ2-1; D unclear. CDR3 length: 13 residues. Germline V gene lookup returns CDR1 SGHAT and CDR2 FQNNGV. Trimming stripped 0 bases from V and 6 bases from J, with 6 bases between. In DNA, the CDR3 is TGTGCCAGCAGCTTAGACACAGCCAATGAGCAGTTCTTC. Its translation is CASSLDTANEQFF.

This chain uses TRBV7-9 with TRBJ1-1; no firm D call. Germline V gives CDR1 SEHNR, CDR2 FQNEAQ (reference sequence). The CDR3 is 13 residues long. The germline V and J ends were trimmed by 8 bases and 0 bases, with 10 bases remaining between them. CDR3 in DNA: TGTGCCAGCTCTCGACAAATGAACACTGAAGCTTTCTTT. This encodes CASSRQMNTEAFF.

The table lists this clone with a few counts. The chain joins TRBV9 to TRBJ1-3; unclear D gene. The V and J ends lost 5 bases and 1 base respectively, with 10 bases between them. The CDR3 sequence is 14 residues long. Germline CDR1 and CDR2: SGDLS and YYNGEE. The DNA of the CDR3 is TGTGCCAGCAGTCGCTTGACATCTGGAAACACCATATATTTT. Translation gives CASSRLTSGNTIYF.

J is TRBJ2-2 and V is TRBV5-1, with D perhaps matching TRBD2 (7 bases). CDR1 is SGHRS and CDR2 is YFSETQ in the germline V gene. The CDR3 runs 18 residues. V was trimmed by 4 bases and J by 1 base, leaving 20 bases between them. CDR3 amino acids: CASSPPSGGGLNTGELFF. The CDR3 DNA follows: TGCGCCAGCAGCCCACCCTCTGGGGGGGGCCTGAACACCGGGGAGCTGTTTTTT.

The chain carries TRBV5-4 and TRBJ1-4; 7 nucleotides line up with TRBD1. CDR1 is SGHNT, CDR2 YYREEE, per germline (reference sequence). The CDR3 runs to 15 residues. J gave up 7 bases and V 4 bases, and 10 bases lay outside the gene matches. Here the CDR3 reads CASSLVEGAGEKLFF. CDR3 in DNA: TGTGCCAGCAGCCTCGTGGAGGGGGCAGGTGAAAAACTGTTTTTT. Combining the CDR3 with reference TRBV5-4 and TRBJ1-4 gives the whole variable domain ETGVTQSPTHLIKTRGQQVTLRCSSQSGHNTVSWYQQALGQGPQFIFQYYREEENGRGNFPPRFSGLQFPNYSSELNVNALELDDSALYLCASSLVEGAGEKLFFGSGTQLSVL.

The chain has TRBV19 and TRBJ2-3; the match to TRBD1 covers 7 bases. The germline gives CDR1 LNHDA, CDR2 SQIVND (reference sequence). V lost 3 bases to trimming and J lost 2 bases; unmatched junction nucleotides: 2. The CDR3 length is 14 residues. CDR3 in DNA: TGTGCCAGTAGTATCGGGACAGACACAGATACGCAGTATTTT. Its protein product is CASSIGTDTDTQYF.

CDR3 in DNA: TGTGCCAGCAGCAAAGTGGGGGGACCCAATGAGCAGTTCTTC. Translated, it gives CASSKVGGPNEQFF. This chain joins TRBV21-1 and TRBJ2-1; the D call TRBD2 from the table was never checked on the DNA. TRBV21-1 is annotated as a pseudogene. This CDR3 comprises 14 residues.

This chain uses TRBV3-1 (or the pseudogene TRBV3-2) with TRBJ1-2; D is possibly TRBD1 (6 bases). Trimming took off 1 base at V and 6 bases at J, with 12 bases between the two ends. The CDR3 consists of 14 residues. Germline CDR1 is LGHDT and CDR2 is YNNKEL (reference sequence). The CDR3 loop is CASSQGGGLNGYTF. The CDR3 DNA sequence: TGTGCCAGCAGCCAAGGGGGGGGGCTGAATGGCTACACCTTC.

J is TRBJ2-3 and V is TRBV10-3; D gene ambiguous. Germline loops: CDR1 ENHRY, CDR2 SYGVKD. Trimming removed 2 bases at V and 1 base at J, with 4 bases between. This CDR3 contains 13 residues. The CDR3 nucleotides are TGTGCCATCAGTGAGGGACGCACAGATACGCAGTATTTT. Translated, it gives CAISEGRTDTQYF.

The chain links TRBV7-2 to TRBJ1-5; D is possibly TRBD1 (5 bases). The CDR3 runs 15 residues. Germline V lookup: CDR1 SGHTA, CDR2 FQGNSA. Trimming took 2 bases from V and 4 from J, leaving 12 bases between them. CDR3 in DNA: TGTGCCAGCAGCTTAATTCCTGGGGGAAATCAGCCCCAGCATTTT. Translating gives CASSLIPGGNQPQHF. The variable domain in full, with the rest retrieved from reference TRBV7-2 and TRBJ1-5, is GAGVSQSPSNKVTEKGKDVELRCDPISGHTALYWYRQSLGQGLEFLIYFQGNSAPDKSGLPSDRFSAERTGGSVSTLTIQRTQQEDSAVYLCASSLIPGGNQPQHFGDGTRLSIL.

The chain uses TRBV18 and TRBJ2-2; 7 bases line up with TRBD1. Germline lookup yields CDR1 KGHSH and CDR2 LQKENI. J lost 5 bases, V lost 5 bases, and 14 bases had no gene match. The CDR3 runs 17 residues. CDR3 in DNA: TGTGCCAGCTCATTTGACAGGGTCGAATTGGGGACCGGGGAGCTGTTTTTT. Protein sequence: CASSFDRVELGTGELFF.

The V gene is TRBV6-1, the J gene TRBJ2-2; D is perhaps TRBD1 (6 bases). Trimming took off 2 bases at V and 0 bases at J, with 19 bases between the two ends. The V gene's germline CDR1 is MNHNS and CDR2 SASEGT. This CDR3 region has 19 residues. The CDR3 bases are TGTGCCAGCAGTGAATATGAGACAGGTTATACCACGAACACCGGGGAGCTGTTTTTT. This codes for CASSEYETGYTTNTGELFF.

The rearrangement links TRBV10-3 to TRBJ1-6; a weak D match, TRBD1 (6 bases). This CDR3 comprises 16 residues. Germline V gene sequence: CDR1 ENHRY, CDR2 SYGVKD. Trimming shortened V by 0 bases and J by 7 bases, and 13 bases separated the two germline ends. The CDR3 loop reads CAISESRGRGNSPLHF. The CDR3 bases are TGTGCCATCAGTGAGTCAAGGGGGAGGGGAAATTCACCCCTCCACTTT.

This sequence joins TRBV30 and TRBJ2-4; TRBD1 matches at 10 bases. The CDR3 has 14 amino acids. V trimming: 5 bases; J trimming: 4 bases; junction bases outside the gene matches: 5. CDR1 GTSNPN and CDR2 SVGIG come from the germline V gene (reference sequence). CDR3 amino acids: CAWGLGQGKNIQYF. CDR3 DNA: TGTGCCTGGGGCCTGGGACAGGGGAAAAACATTCAGTACTTC.

This sequence joins TRBV6-2 or TRBV6-3 and TRBJ1-5, with TRBD1 matching over 7 bases. CDR3 length: 16 residues. V shed 3 bases and J 5 bases; nucleotides not matched to a gene: 10. Germline loops: CDR1 MNHEY, CDR2 SVGEGT. The CDR3 is CASSYFGTGAYQPQHF. In nucleotides, the CDR3 is TGTGCCAGCAGTTATTTTGGAACAGGGGCGTATCAGCCCCAGCATTTT.

V usage is TRBV5-1 and J usage is TRBJ2-6; the match to TRBD1 covers 7 bases. Trimming removed 4 bases from V and 0 bases from J; junction bases left unmatched: 10. This CDR3 is 18 amino acids long. Germline V lookup: CDR1 SGHRS, CDR2 YFSETQ. CDR3 in amino acids: CASSASGTAFSGANVLTF. Here the CDR3 DNA reads TGCGCCAGCAGCGCTTCCGGGACAGCGTTCTCTGGGGCCAACGTCCTGACTTTC.

The chain carries TRBV19 and TRBJ2-3; unclear D gene. Germline loops: CDR1 LNHDA, CDR2 SQIVND (reference sequence). This CDR3 has 14 residues. V shed 4 bases and J shed 2 bases, with 10 bases lying between them. The CDR3 sequence is CASSKRAVTDTQYF. In DNA form, the CDR3 reads TGTGCCAGTAGTAAACGGGCTGTCACAGATACGCAGTATTTT.

V and J are TRBV7-2 and TRBJ2-1; 9 nucleotides line up with TRBD2. CDR1 SGHTA and CDR2 FQGNSA come from the germline V gene. This CDR3 has 18 residues. Trimming took 0 bases from V and 3 from J; bases not matched to a gene: 9. The DNA of the CDR3 is TGTGCCAGCAGCTTAGCTGGGTTATGGCGGGGGGGCTACAATGAGCAGTTCTTC. Translating it yields CASSLAGLWRGGYNEQFF.